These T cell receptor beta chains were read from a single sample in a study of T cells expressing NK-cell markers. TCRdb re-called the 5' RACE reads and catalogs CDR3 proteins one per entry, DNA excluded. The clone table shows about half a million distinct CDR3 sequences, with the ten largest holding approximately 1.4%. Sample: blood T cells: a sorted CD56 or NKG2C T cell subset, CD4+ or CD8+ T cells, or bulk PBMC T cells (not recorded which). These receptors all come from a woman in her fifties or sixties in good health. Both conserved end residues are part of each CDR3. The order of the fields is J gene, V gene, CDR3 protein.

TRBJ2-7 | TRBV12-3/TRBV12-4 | CASSPSGGIGYEQYF
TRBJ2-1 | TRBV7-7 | CASSPAGGPFNEQFF
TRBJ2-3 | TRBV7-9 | CASPTSASDTQYF
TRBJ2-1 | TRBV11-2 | CASSPGLAPSGEQFF
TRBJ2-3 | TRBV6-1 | CASRAPGQPRRNTQYF
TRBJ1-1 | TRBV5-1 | CASSLNSGEAFF
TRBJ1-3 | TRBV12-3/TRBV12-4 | CASSLWTGGGGNTIYF
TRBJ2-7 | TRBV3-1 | CASSQGPSLAGVEQYF
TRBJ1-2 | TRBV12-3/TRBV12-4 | CASSLNRELYGYTF
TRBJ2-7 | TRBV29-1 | CSVTTSGNYEQYF
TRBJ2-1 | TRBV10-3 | CAIWGGQSSYNEQFF
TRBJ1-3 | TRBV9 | CASSGDFGNTIYF
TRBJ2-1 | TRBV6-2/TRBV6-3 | CASARVTGEQFF
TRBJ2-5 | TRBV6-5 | CASSPLSLETQYF
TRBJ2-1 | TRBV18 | CASSPLGSNNEQFF
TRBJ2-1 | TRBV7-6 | CASSRTGTGGYEQFF
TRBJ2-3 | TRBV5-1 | CASSSGARRSDTQYF
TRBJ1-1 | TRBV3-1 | CASSQVVTSSTAFF
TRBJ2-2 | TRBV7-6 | CASSSPPSGSSGELFF
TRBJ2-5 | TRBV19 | CATSTDEETQYF
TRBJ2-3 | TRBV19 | CASSTDRGVTDTQYF
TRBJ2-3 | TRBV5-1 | CASSPRYRTDTQYF
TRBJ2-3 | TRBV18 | CASSPLSGSVTDTQYF
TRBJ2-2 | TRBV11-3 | CASSDRALGELFF
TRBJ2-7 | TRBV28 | CASSIGTMGEYEQYF
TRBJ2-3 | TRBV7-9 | CAIVSGLAGADTQYF
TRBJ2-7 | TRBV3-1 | CASSQDRPGRRYEQYF
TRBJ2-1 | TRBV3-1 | CASSQEVAVVEQFF
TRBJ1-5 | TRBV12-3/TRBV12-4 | CASRDRGMRNQPQHF
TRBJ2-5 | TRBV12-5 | CASGNRQGWKTQYF
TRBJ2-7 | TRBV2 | CASSMTWLSYEQYF
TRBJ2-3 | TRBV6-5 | CASSYASGRIDTQYF
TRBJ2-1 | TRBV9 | CASNPGLAGLYNEQFF
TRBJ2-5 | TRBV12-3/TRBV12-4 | CARGEGEGRRGQETQYF
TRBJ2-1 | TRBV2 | CASKERENNEQFF
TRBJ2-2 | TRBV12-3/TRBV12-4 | CASSLKGLSGELFF
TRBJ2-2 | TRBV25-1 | CASSEGQGELFF
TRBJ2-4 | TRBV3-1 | CASSPKINEGKNIQYF
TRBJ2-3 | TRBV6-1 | CASSGLATGVPDTQYF
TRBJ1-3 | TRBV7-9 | CASSLAVLGGSGNTIYF
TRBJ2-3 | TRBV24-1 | CATGGAVPGSSDTQYF
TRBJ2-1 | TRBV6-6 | CASSVAGGSSYNEQFF
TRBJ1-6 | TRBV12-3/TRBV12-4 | CASRTQGLGNSPLHF
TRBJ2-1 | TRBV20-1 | CSARDQVRLSYNEQFF
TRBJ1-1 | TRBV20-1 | CSARPETGRNTEAFF
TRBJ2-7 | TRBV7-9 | CASSGLAAYEQYF
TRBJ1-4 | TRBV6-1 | CASSFGQSNNEKLFF
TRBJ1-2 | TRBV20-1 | CSARVGGTNGYTF
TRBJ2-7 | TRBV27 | CASRRGAGYEQYF
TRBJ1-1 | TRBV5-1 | CASSPGGQAYTEAFF
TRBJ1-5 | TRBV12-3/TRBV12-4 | CASSRREVNQPQHF
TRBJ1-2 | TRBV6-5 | CASSKGLNYGYTF
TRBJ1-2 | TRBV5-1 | CASSSQGAMNYGYTF
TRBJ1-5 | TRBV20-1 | CSARVGTGDNQPQHF